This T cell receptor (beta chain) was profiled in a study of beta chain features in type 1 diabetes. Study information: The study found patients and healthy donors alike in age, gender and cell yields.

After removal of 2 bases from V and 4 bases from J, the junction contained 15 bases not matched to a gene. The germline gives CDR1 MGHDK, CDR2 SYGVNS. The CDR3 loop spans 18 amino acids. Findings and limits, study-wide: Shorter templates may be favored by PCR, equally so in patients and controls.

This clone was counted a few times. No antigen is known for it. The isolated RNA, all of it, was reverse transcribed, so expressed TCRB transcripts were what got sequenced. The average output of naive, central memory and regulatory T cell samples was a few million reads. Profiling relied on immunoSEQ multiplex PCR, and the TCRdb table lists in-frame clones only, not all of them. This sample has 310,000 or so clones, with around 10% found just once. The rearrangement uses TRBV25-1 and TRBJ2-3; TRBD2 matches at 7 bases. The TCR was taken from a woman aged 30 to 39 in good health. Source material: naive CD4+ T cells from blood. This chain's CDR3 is CASSESPRAGVSSDTQYF. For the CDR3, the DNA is TGTGCCAGCAGTGAAAGCCCCCGGGCGGGAGTAAGTTCAGATACGCAGTATTTT.